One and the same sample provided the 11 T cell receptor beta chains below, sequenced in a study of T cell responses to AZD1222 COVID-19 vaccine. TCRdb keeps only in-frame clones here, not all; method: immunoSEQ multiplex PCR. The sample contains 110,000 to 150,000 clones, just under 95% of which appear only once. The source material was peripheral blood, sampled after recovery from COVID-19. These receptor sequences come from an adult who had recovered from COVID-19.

The CDR3 is CASISEESSNTGELFF. The CDR3, as DNA: TGTGCCAGCATCTCCGAAGAGAGTTCGAACACCGGGGAGCTGTTTTTT. The chain has TRBV5-6 and TRBJ2-2; D is uncertain. CDR1 is SGHDT and CDR2 is YYEEEE in the germline V gene. CDR3 size: 16 residues. V was shortened by 6 bases and J by 0 bases, with 15 bases between the two germline ends.

The CDR3 spells CASSPDRGNQPQHF. In DNA, the CDR3 is TGTGCCAGCTCTCCAGACAGGGGCAATCAGCCCCAGCATTTT. This chain uses TRBV18 with TRBJ1-5; 7 bases agree with TRBD1. The CDR3 has 14 residues. The germline V gene has CDR1 KGHSH and CDR2 LQKENI. V lost 6 bases and J lost 2; bases outside the gene matches: 4.

CDR3 sequence reads: CASSYSTSGGTGELFF. The CDR3 nucleotides read TGTGCCAGCAGTTACTCTACTAGCGGGGGGACCGGGGAGCTGTTTTTT. This rearrangement joins TRBV27 to TRBJ2-2, with 12 bases identical to TRBD2. The CDR3 is 16 residues long. The germline V gene has CDR1 MNHEY and CDR2 SMNVEV (reference sequence). V shed 4 bases, J shed 5 bases, and the junction held 5 bases outside the gene matches.

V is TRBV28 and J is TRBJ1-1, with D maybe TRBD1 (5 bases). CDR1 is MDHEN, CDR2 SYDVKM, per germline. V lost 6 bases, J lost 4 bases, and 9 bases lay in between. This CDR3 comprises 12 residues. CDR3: CASRPQGTEAFF. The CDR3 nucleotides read TGTGCCAGCAGGCCCCAGGGCACTGAAGCTTTCTTT. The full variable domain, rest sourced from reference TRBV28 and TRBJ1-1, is DVKVTQSSRYLVKRTGEKVFLECVQDMDHENMFWYRQDPGLGLRLIYFSYDVKMKEKGDIPEGYSVSREKKERFSLILESASTNQTSMYLCASRPQGTEAFFGQGTRLTVV.

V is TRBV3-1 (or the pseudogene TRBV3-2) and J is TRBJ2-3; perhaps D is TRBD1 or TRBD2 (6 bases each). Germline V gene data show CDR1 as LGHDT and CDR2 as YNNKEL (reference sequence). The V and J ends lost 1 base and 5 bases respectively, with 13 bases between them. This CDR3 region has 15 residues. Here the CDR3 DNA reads TGTGCCAGCAGCCAAGGGGGGGCCGGGGGAGATACGCAGTATTTT. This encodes CASSQGGAGGDTQYF.

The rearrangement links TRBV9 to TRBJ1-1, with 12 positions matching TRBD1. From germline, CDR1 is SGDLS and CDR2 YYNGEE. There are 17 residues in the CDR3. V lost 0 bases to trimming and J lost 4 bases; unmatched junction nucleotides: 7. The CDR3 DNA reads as TGTGCCAGCAGCGTAGGTGGGACAGGGGGCATGGGCACTGAAGCTTTCTTT. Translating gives CASSVGGTGGMGTEAFF.

CDR3 region: CASRPGQGDYGYTF. The CDR3, as DNA: TGCGCCAGCAGGCCAGGACAGGGAGACTATGGCTACACCTTC. This chain connects TRBV5-1 to TRBJ1-2; 8 nucleotides match TRBD1. There are 14 residues in the CDR3. Trimming removed 5 bases from V and 3 bases from J; junction bases left unmatched: 6. Looked up from germline, CDR1 is SGHRS and CDR2 is YFSETQ. The variable domain in full, completed from reference TRBV5-1 and TRBJ1-2, reads KAGVTQTPRYLIKTRGQQVTLSCSPISGHRSVSWYQQTPGQGLQFLFEYFSETQRNKGNFPGRFSGRQFSNSRSEMNVSTLELGDSALYLCASRPGQGDYGYTFGSGTRLTVV.

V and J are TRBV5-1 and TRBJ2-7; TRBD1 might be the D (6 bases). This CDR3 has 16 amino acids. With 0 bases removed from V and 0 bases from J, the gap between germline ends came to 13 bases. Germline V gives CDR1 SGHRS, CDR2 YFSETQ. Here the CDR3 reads CASSLGGHTGSYEQYF. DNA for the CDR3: TGCGCCAGCAGCTTGGGGGGACACACAGGCTCCTACGAGCAGTACTTC.

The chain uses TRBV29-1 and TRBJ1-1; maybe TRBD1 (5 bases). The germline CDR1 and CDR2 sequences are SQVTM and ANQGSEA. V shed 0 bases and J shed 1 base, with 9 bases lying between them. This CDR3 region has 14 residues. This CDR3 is CSVEDWGGNTEAFF. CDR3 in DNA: TGCAGCGTTGAAGATTGGGGGGGGAACACTGAAGCTTTCTTT.

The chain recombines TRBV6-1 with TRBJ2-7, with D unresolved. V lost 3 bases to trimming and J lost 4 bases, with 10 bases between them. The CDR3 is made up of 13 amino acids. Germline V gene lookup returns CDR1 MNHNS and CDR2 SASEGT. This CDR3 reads CASSDPLGYEQYF. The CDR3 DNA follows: TGTGCCAGCAGTGACCCCTTAGGTTACGAGCAGTACTTC.

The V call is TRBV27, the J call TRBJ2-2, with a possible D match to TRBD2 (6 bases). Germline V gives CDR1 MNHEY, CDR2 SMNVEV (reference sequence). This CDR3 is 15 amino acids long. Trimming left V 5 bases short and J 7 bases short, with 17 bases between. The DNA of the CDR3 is TGTGCCAGCAGTGCAGCCTCATCTAGCGACGGGGAGCTGTTTTTT. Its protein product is CASSAASSSDGELFF.